Listed below are T cell receptor beta chains from one sample, sequenced in a study of graft-versus-host responses after intestinal transplantation. Repertoires were generated with immunoSEQ multiplex PCR, while TCRdb's copy carries only in-frame clones and drops some. Counted here are 25,000 to 30,000 clones, roughly 80% occurring once; the ten biggest clones make up 0.7%. Their antigens remain unidentified. Sequencing used unstimulated CD4+ T cells sorted from spleen or lymph node cells, obtained before intestinal transplant. The receptors shown here come from a human donor who received an intestinal transplant. CDR3s include the opening cysteine and the closing phenylalanine or tryptophan. D genes are given only for firm matches. Clone size is given for some rows only: seen once, a few or many times, or a class if the clone is expanded.

d_call: NA; v_call: TRBV29-1; clone_size: NA; j_call: TRBJ1-2; cdr3_aa: CSVEDGGNGYTF; cdr3_nt: TGCAGCGTTGAAGATGGAGGGAATGGCTACACCTTC
d_call: NA; v_call: TRBV28; clone_size: NA; j_call: TRBJ1-1; cdr3_aa: CASSLWGRGNTEAFF; cdr3_nt: TGTGCCAGCAGTTTATGGGGCCGGGGGAACACTGAAGCTTTCTTT
d_call: TRBD1; v_call: TRBV6-5; clone_size: NA; j_call: TRBJ1-1; cdr3_aa: CASRMGTENTEAFF; cdr3_nt: TGTGCCAGCAGGATGGGGACAGAGAACACTGAAGCTTTCTTT
d_call: NA; v_call: TRBV7-6; clone_size: NA; j_call: TRBJ2-7; cdr3_aa: CASSLARGGNEQYF; cdr3_nt: TGTGCCAGCAGCTTAGCGCGAGGGGGAAACGAGCAGTACTTC
d_call: NA; v_call: TRBV18; clone_size: NA; j_call: TRBJ1-6; cdr3_aa: CASSELSQPDSPLHF; cdr3_nt: TGTGCCAGTTCGGAGCTTAGCCAGCCCGATTCACCCCTCCACTTT
d_call: NA; v_call: TRBV2; clone_size: NA; j_call: TRBJ2-7; cdr3_aa: CASSPSRDFRYEQYF; cdr3_nt: TGTGCCAGCAGTCCCTCCCGGGACTTCCGATACGAGCAGTACTTC
d_call: TRBD2; v_call: TRBV5-1; clone_size: NA; j_call: TRBJ2-1; cdr3_aa: CASSQRLAGSPNEQFF; cdr3_nt: TGCGCCAGCAGCCAAAGACTAGCGGGATCGCCCAATGAGCAGTTCTTC
d_call: TRBD1; v_call: TRBV4-1; clone_size: NA; j_call: TRBJ1-3; cdr3_aa: CASSLSTGTSGNTIYF; cdr3_nt: TGCGCCAGCAGCCTTTCGACAGGGACTTCGGGAAACACCATATATTTT
d_call: NA; v_call: TRBV6-6; clone_size: NA; j_call: TRBJ1-3; cdr3_aa: CASSYSVSGNTIYF; cdr3_nt: TGTGCCAGCAGTTACTCGGTCTCTGGAAACACCATATATTTT
d_call: NA; v_call: TRBV5-6; clone_size: few; j_call: TRBJ2-3; cdr3_aa: CASSFGGRADTQYF; cdr3_nt: TGTGCCAGCAGCTTTGGGGGGCGGGCAGATACGCAGTATTTT
d_call: NA; v_call: TRBV6-1; clone_size: NA; j_call: TRBJ1-4; cdr3_aa: CASSDNAQGAATNEKLFF; cdr3_nt: TGTGCCAGCAGTGATAACGCGCAGGGAGCTGCAACTAATGAAAAACTGTTTTTT
d_call: NA; v_call: TRBV11-3; clone_size: NA; j_call: TRBJ2-3; cdr3_aa: CASSPGGTDTQYF; cdr3_nt: TGTGCCAGCAGCCCGGGTGGGACAGATACGCAGTATTTT
d_call: TRBD1; v_call: TRBV11-1; clone_size: NA; j_call: TRBJ2-7; cdr3_aa: CASSLEGRGHYEQYF; cdr3_nt: TGTGCCAGCAGCTTAGAAGGCAGGGGGCATTACGAGCAGTACTTC
d_call: NA; v_call: TRBV7-3; clone_size: NA; j_call: TRBJ2-3; cdr3_aa: CASSERVADTQYF; cdr3_nt: TGTGCCAGCAGCGAGCGTGTAGCAGATACGCAGTATTTT
d_call: NA; v_call: TRBV29-1; clone_size: NA; j_call: TRBJ2-3; cdr3_aa: CSAMMGGAPDTQYF; cdr3_nt: TGCAGCGCCATGATGGGGGGGGCCCCAGATACGCAGTATTTT
d_call: NA; v_call: TRBV7-3; clone_size: NA; j_call: TRBJ1-3; cdr3_aa: CASSPGGSGNTIYF; cdr3_nt: TGTGCCAGCAGTCCGGGCGGCTCTGGAAACACCATATATTTT
d_call: NA; v_call: TRBV7-2; clone_size: NA; j_call: TRBJ2-7; cdr3_aa: CASSLVGSRITSYEQYF; cdr3_nt: TGTGCCAGCAGCTTAGTTGGGAGTAGAATAACCTCCTACGAGCAGTACTTC
d_call: TRBD1; v_call: TRBV7-8; clone_size: NA; j_call: TRBJ2-3; cdr3_aa: CASSLGRGRSTDTQYF; cdr3_nt: TGTGCCAGCAGCTTAGGCAGGGGGCGCAGCACAGATACGCAGTATTTT
d_call: NA; v_call: TRBV28; clone_size: NA; j_call: TRBJ2-5; cdr3_aa: CASSLSGAPAQYF; cdr3_nt: TGTGCCAGCAGCCTCTCCGGAGCTCCGGCCCAGTACTTC
d_call: NA; v_call: TRBV4-1; clone_size: NA; j_call: TRBJ2-7; cdr3_aa: CASSDTGTYEQYF; cdr3_nt: TGCGCCAGCAGCGATACAGGGACCTACGAGCAGTACTTC
d_call: NA; v_call: TRBV10-3; clone_size: NA; j_call: TRBJ2-3; cdr3_aa: CAISGTDTQYF; cdr3_nt: TGTGCCATCAGTGGCACAGATACGCAGTATTTT
d_call: NA; v_call: TRBV5-1; clone_size: NA; j_call: TRBJ1-1; cdr3_aa: CASSWGTPTEAFF; cdr3_nt: TGCGCCAGCAGCTGGGGGACACCCACTGAAGCTTTCTTT
d_call: TRBD1; v_call: TRBV5-6; clone_size: once; j_call: TRBJ1-3; cdr3_aa: CASSSDGQGGNTIYF; cdr3_nt: TGTGCCAGCAGCTCGGACGGACAGGGAGGAAACACCATATATTTT
d_call: NA; v_call: TRBV28; clone_size: NA; j_call: TRBJ1-5; cdr3_aa: CASRLPGSNQPQHF; cdr3_nt: TGTGCCAGCAGGCTCCCGGGAAGCAATCAGCCCCAGCATTTT
d_call: NA; v_call: TRBV7-3; clone_size: NA; j_call: TRBJ2-3; cdr3_aa: CASSLTGTDTQYF; cdr3_nt: TGTGCCAGCAGCTTGACAGGCACAGATACGCAGTATTTT
d_call: NA; v_call: TRBV5-1; clone_size: NA; j_call: TRBJ2-3; cdr3_aa: CASSEGTGADTQYF; cdr3_nt: TGCGCCAGCAGCGAGGGGACGGGAGCAGATACGCAGTATTTT
d_call: NA; v_call: TRBV6-5; clone_size: few; j_call: TRBJ2-5; cdr3_aa: CASSEVQAQYF; cdr3_nt: TGTGCCAGCAGTGAAGTGCAGGCCCAGTACTTC
d_call: TRBD1; v_call: TRBV5-1; clone_size: NA; j_call: TRBJ2-5; cdr3_aa: CASSLRDRVETQYF; cdr3_nt: TGCGCCAGCAGCTTGCGGGACAGGGTTGAGACCCAGTACTTC
d_call: NA; v_call: TRBV7-3; clone_size: NA; j_call: TRBJ2-2; cdr3_aa: CASSPEGLGGELFF; cdr3_nt: TGTGCCAGCAGCCCCGAGGGGTTGGGCGGGGAGCTGTTTTTT
d_call: TRBD1; v_call: TRBV7-9; clone_size: NA; j_call: TRBJ2-5; cdr3_aa: CASSFRTGETQYF; cdr3_nt: TGTGCCAGCAGCTTTCGGACAGGGGAGACCCAGTACTTC
d_call: TRBD1; v_call: TRBV6-5; clone_size: few; j_call: TRBJ1-1; cdr3_aa: CASSYKVNRGSEAFF; cdr3_nt: TGTGCCAGCAGTTACAAAGTCAACAGGGGGTCTGAAGCTTTCTTT
d_call: TRBD1; v_call: TRBV10-1; clone_size: NA; j_call: TRBJ1-3; cdr3_aa: CASSEGTDPGNTIYF; cdr3_nt: TGCGCCAGCAGTGAGGGGACAGACCCTGGAAACACCATATATTTT
d_call: NA; v_call: TRBV30; clone_size: NA; j_call: TRBJ2-1; cdr3_aa: CALTSGKTYNEQFF; cdr3_nt: TGTGCCTTAACTTCAGGGAAGACCTACAATGAGCAGTTCTTC
d_call: NA; v_call: TRBV18; clone_size: NA; j_call: TRBJ2-2; cdr3_aa: CASSPTLLSGELFF; cdr3_nt: TGTGCCAGCTCACCCACCTTGCTGTCCGGGGAGCTGTTTTTT
d_call: NA; v_call: TRBV28; clone_size: NA; j_call: TRBJ2-2; cdr3_aa: CASSLRVSWWEANTGELFF; cdr3_nt: TGTGCCAGCAGTTTACGCGTTAGTTGGTGGGAGGCGAACACCGGGGAGCTGTTTTTT
d_call: NA; v_call: TRBV4-1; clone_size: NA; j_call: TRBJ2-6; cdr3_aa: CASSQESSARKSGANVLTF; cdr3_nt: TGCGCCAGCAGCCAAGAATCTAGCGCCAGAAAGTCTGGGGCCAACGTCCTGACTTTC
d_call: TRBD1; v_call: TRBV6-6; clone_size: NA; j_call: TRBJ2-2; cdr3_aa: CASNGAGGLGELFF; cdr3_nt: TGTGCCAGCAACGGGGCAGGGGGCCTCGGGGAGCTGTTTTTT
d_call: NA; v_call: TRBV5-6; clone_size: once; j_call: TRBJ1-3; cdr3_aa: CASSFGRAGNTIYF; cdr3_nt: TGTGCCAGCAGCTTTGGCAGAGCTGGAAACACCATATATTTT